A selection of T cell receptor beta chains follows, all from one sample in a study of graft-versus-host responses after intestinal transplantation. TCRdb keeps only in-frame clones here, not all; method: immunoSEQ multiplex PCR. This sample yields 15,000 to 17,000 clones, of which over 70% are seen a single time; around 3.5% belongs to the top ten. Material: ileum tissue, obtained 14 days after transplant. Source of these receptors: a human patient who received an intestinal transplant, so some T cells may come from the graft donor. CDR3s include the opening cysteine and the closing phenylalanine or tryptophan. Each record gives: J gene, D gene, V gene, CDR3 DNA, CDR3 protein. The D gene is left open where the match is weak.

j_gene: TRBJ1-2
d_gene: -
v_gene: TRBV7-9
CDR3nt: TGTGCCAGCAGCCCCGGCGTCATCTATGGCTACACCTTC
CDR3aa: CASSPGVIYGYTF

j_gene: TRBJ2-2
d_gene: TRBD2
v_gene: TRBV7-9
CDR3nt: TGTGCCAGCAGCGCGAGCGGGGACGCGATCAGCACCGGGGAGCTGTTTTTT
CDR3aa: CASSASGDAISTGELFF

j_gene: TRBJ1-2
d_gene: -
v_gene: TRBV5-1
CDR3nt: TGCGCCAGCAGCCCGGACGGGAAGGGCTACACCTTC
CDR3aa: CASSPDGKGYTF

j_gene: TRBJ2-1
d_gene: -
v_gene: TRBV6-6
CDR3nt: TGTGCCAGCCTAGACGCTCACGCGGGGAATGAGCAGTTCTTC
CDR3aa: CASLDAHAGNEQFF

j_gene: TRBJ2-1
d_gene: TRBD2
v_gene: TRBV15
CDR3nt: TGTGCCACCATGAGCGGGAGGGCCCGTGCTTACAATGAGCAGTTCTTC
CDR3aa: CATMSGRARAYNEQFF

j_gene: TRBJ1-5
d_gene: -
v_gene: TRBV2
CDR3nt: TGTGCCAGCAGTGAATGGGGCAGTCTACATCAGCCCCAGCATTTT
CDR3aa: CASSEWGSLHQPQHF

j_gene: TRBJ1-5
d_gene: TRBD1
v_gene: TRBV4-2
CDR3nt: TGTGCCAGCAGCCAAGATCAGGGGGCCCCAAATCAGCCCCAGCATTTT
CDR3aa: CASSQDQGAPNQPQHF

j_gene: TRBJ2-1
d_gene: -
v_gene: TRBV25-1
CDR3nt: TGTGCCAGCAGTGAATTCAATGAGCAGTTCTTC
CDR3aa: CASSEFNEQFF

j_gene: TRBJ2-2
d_gene: TRBD1
v_gene: TRBV7-9
CDR3nt: TGTGCCAGCAGCCTTAGGGGGCAGGGGGCCACTAACACCGGGGAGCTGTTTTTT
CDR3aa: CASSLRGQGATNTGELFF

j_gene: TRBJ1-1
d_gene: -
v_gene: TRBV7-3
CDR3nt: TGTGCCAGCAGCTTAACACAGAACACTGAAGCTTTCTTT
CDR3aa: CASSLTQNTEAFF

j_gene: TRBJ2-2
d_gene: -
v_gene: TRBV4-1
CDR3nt: TGCGCCAGCAGCCAAGATACCTTCTTAGATACCGGGGAGCTGTTTTTT
CDR3aa: CASSQDTFLDTGELFF